A single T cell receptor (beta chain) is shown here with its context. The V end lost 5 bases, the J end lost 4 bases, and 18 bases lay between the germline ends. The germline CDR1 and CDR2 sequences are SGHTA and FQGNSA. This CDR3 is 15 amino acids long. These data originate in a study of cytomegalovirus exposure and HLA in healthy donors. Both 60 Vbeta primers and 13 Jbeta primers went into the PCR. TCRdb's table, derived via immunoSEQ multiplex PCR, lists solely in-frame clones and lacks some. The data show 250,000 to 350,000 clones, 70% to 90% seen once. The TCR comes from a middle-aged man in good health and CMV-seropositive. The chain employs TRBV7-2 and TRBJ2-7; D is possibly TRBD2 (5 bases). Source material: PBMCs. This CDR3 reads CASSPQGSLLYEQYF. The CDR3 nucleotides are TGTGCCAGCAGCCCCCAAGGGAGCCTTCTGTACGAGCAGTACTTC.